The 10 T cell receptor beta chains listed next were all sequenced from one sample in a study of T cell repertoires in cytomegalovirus infection. TCRdb fed the reads into MiXCR, producing one record per CDR3 protein. The table records about 900,000 distinct CDR3 sequences, around 29% of them present only once. Their antigens remain unidentified. The starting material was cultured CD8+ T cells from PBMCs, obtained from culture after CMV antigen stimulation. Receptors originate from a human donor in good health (CMV status not recorded). Some clones in this sample may be carry-over from other donors' samples.

The chain has TRBV7-6 and TRBJ2-1; 13 bases match TRBD2. CDR1 and CDR2 (germline): SGHVS, FNYEAQ. V shed 2 bases, J shed 6 bases, and the junction held 10 bases outside the gene matches. The CDR3 has 18 amino acids. CDR3 in DNA: TGTGCCAGCAGCTTAACTAGCGGGGGGGCCAGGGCCTCCAATGAGCAGTTCTTC. It translates to CASSLTSGGARASNEQFF.

V and J are TRBV28 and TRBJ2-5; 8 bases line up with TRBD2. The CDR3 consists of 15 residues. Losses at the gene ends were 3 bases for V and 5 bases for J; bases not matched to a gene: 8. Looked up from germline, CDR1 is MDHEN and CDR2 is SYDVKM. Here the CDR3 reads CASSFSPGGPETQYF. CDR3 DNA: TGTGCCAGCAGTTTTTCACCGGGGGGGCCCGAGACCCAGTACTTC.

This chain uses TRBV24-1 with TRBJ2-5, with a possible D match to TRBD2 (6 bases). Between the trimmed V and J ends, which lost 8 bases and 0 bases, there was a span of 6 bases. This CDR3 contains 12 residues. CDR1 KGHDR and CDR2 SFDVKD come from the germline V gene. The CDR3 region has the DNA TGTGCCACCACGGGAGACCAAGAGACCCAGTACTTC. Its translation: CATTGDQETQYF.

This chain joins TRBV2 and TRBJ1-2; no definite D call. Trimming cost V 7 bases and J 3 bases, with 9 bases left between them. CDR3 length: 12 amino acids. Germline loops: CDR1 SNHLY, CDR2 FYNNEI. The CDR3 is CASKPGDYGYTF. CDR3 nucleotides: TGTGCCAGCAAGCCGGGAGACTATGGCTACACCTTC.

This clonotype was counted a few times. The chain is built from TRBV6-2 or TRBV6-3 and TRBJ2-7; possibly TRBD1 for D (6 bases). Trimming cost V 6 bases and J 1 base, with 13 bases left between them. Germline V gene lookup returns CDR1 MNHEY and CDR2 SVGEGT. The CDR3 has 14 amino acids. In nucleotides, the CDR3 is TGTGCCAGCAGGGGGACACTGGGGTCCTACGAGCAGTACGTC. Its protein product is CASRGTLGSYEQYV.

The rearrangement links TRBV7-4 to TRBJ2-5; 8 bases fit TRBD1. The V gene's germline CDR1 is SGHVT and CDR2 SQSDAQ. V shed 1 base, J shed 5 bases, and the junction held 6 bases outside the gene matches. CDR3 length equals 15 residues. The CDR3 sequence is CASSLGTGRVETQYF. In nucleotides, the CDR3 is TGTGCCAGCAGCTTAGGGACAGGGAGAGTGGAGACCCAGTACTTC.

With respect to this clonotype: A junction boundary mismatches the germline segment, possibly from a read error. This rearrangement joins TRBV6-1 to TRBJ2-7, with a weak D call TRBD1 (7 bases). Germline V lookup: CDR1 MNHNS, CDR2 SASEGT. The CDR3 sequence is 15 residues long. The CDR3 DNA is TGTGTCAGCAGTGAATGGAGGGGGCTCTCCTACGAGCAGTACTTC. Protein: CVSSEWRGLSYEQYF.

The V gene is TRBV6-2 or TRBV6-3, the J gene TRBJ2-7; D call uncertain. The CDR3 is 13 amino acids. Germline V gene lookup returns CDR1 MNHEY and CDR2 SVGEGT. V dropped 0 bases and J dropped 4 bases, with 7 bases sitting between them. The CDR3 sequence is CASSYSGRYEQYV. In DNA, the CDR3 is TGTGCCAGCAGTTACTCTGGACGGTACGAGCAGTACGTC.

A note on this clonotype: A much bigger clone sits one base away, suggesting this may be a read error. This chain links TRBV7-6 with TRBJ2-1; a weak D match, TRBD2 (6 bases). With 3 bases removed from V and 13 bases from J, the gap between germline ends came to 13 bases. The CDR3 loop spans 12 amino acids. The germline gives CDR1 SGHVS, CDR2 FNYEAQ. The CDR3 sequence: CASSLGLTRQFF. CDR3 nucleotides: TGTGCCAGCAGCTTGGGGTTGACTAGACAGTTCTTC.

In its sample, this clonotype was seen many times. The V and J genes are TRBV7-6 and TRBJ1-4; D not certain. The V end lost 5 bases, the J end lost 2 bases, and 18 bases lay between the germline ends. CDR1 and CDR2 (germline): SGHVS, FNYEAQ. The CDR3 sequence is 17 residues long. The CDR3: CASSHLNIVGTNEKLFF. Here the CDR3 DNA reads TGTGCCAGCAGCCACCTTAATATTGTGGGCACTAATGAAAAACTGTTTTTT.